Below, 15 T cell receptor beta chains from the same sample are listed, as sequenced in a study of blood T cell repertoires in COVID-19. The repertoire was sequenced with immunoSEQ multiplex PCR; TCRdb's copy has only in-frame clones and lacks some. The table lists nearly 110,000 clones, roughly 90% of them singletons, with about 5.3% in the top ten. Sequencing input: peripheral blood. The receptors derive from a man aged 35 to 55 with active or convalescent COVID-19.

V and J are TRBV6-6 and TRBJ1-1; a possible D gene is TRBD1 (5 bases). With 4 bases removed from V and 3 bases from J, the gap between germline ends came to 12 bases. The germline V gene encodes CDR1 MNHNY and CDR2 SVGAGI (reference sequence). The CDR3 contains 14 residues. The CDR3, as DNA: TGTGCCAGCAGTTTTACGGGGGGGGACACTGAAGCTTTCTTT. This sequence encodes CASSFTGGDTEAFF.

This clone was observed a handful of times. The rearrangement uses TRBV13 and TRBJ2-7; perhaps TRBD2 as D (6 bases). Germline V lookup: CDR1 PRHDT, CDR2 FYEKMQ (reference sequence). V lost 0 bases to trimming and J lost 4 bases, with 10 bases between them. This CDR3 is built from 14 residues. In DNA form, the CDR3 reads TGTGCCAGCAGCTTAGGGTTAGGGAGGTACGAGCAGTACTTC. Its translation is CASSLGLGRYEQYF.

The rearrangement links TRBV6-5 to TRBJ1-2; D uncertain. Trimming took off 0 bases at V and 5 bases at J, with 10 bases between the two ends. This CDR3 spans 14 amino acids. From germline, CDR1 is MNHEY and CDR2 SVGAGI. DNA for the CDR3: TGTGCCAGCAGTTACTCGCCCCCGAGTTATGGCTACACCTTC. This sequence encodes CASSYSPPSYGYTF.

This chain connects TRBV19 to TRBJ1-5; D is perhaps TRBD1 (6 bases). Germline V lookup: CDR1 LNHDA, CDR2 SQIVND (reference sequence). The CDR3 covers 15 residues. Trimming stripped 10 bases from V and 2 bases from J, with 18 bases between. For the CDR3, the DNA is TGTGCCACTGCGGGGGGCGGCGGTGGCAATCAGCCCCAGCATTTT. It translates to CATAGGGGGNQPQHF.

The rearrangement uses TRBV19 and TRBJ2-1, with D hard to call. The CDR3 is 13 residues long. Germline lookup yields CDR1 LNHDA and CDR2 SQIVND (reference sequence). V lost 7 bases and J lost 1, with 8 bases in between. This CDR3 reads CASMAVSYNEQFF. In DNA, the CDR3 is TGTGCCAGTATGGCCGTTTCCTACAATGAGCAGTTCTTC.

The CDR3 is CASSLTGQGVNEQFF. CDR3 nucleotides: TGTGCCAGCAGCCTCACGGGACAGGGGGTCAATGAGCAGTTCTTC. The V gene is TRBV5-4, the J gene TRBJ2-1, with 11 bases identical to TRBD1. The CDR3 loop spans 15 amino acids. The germline CDR1 and CDR2 sequences are SGHNT and YYREEE (reference sequence). V was pared by 4 bases and J by 6 bases, with 6 bases of the junction left unmatched.

This chain connects TRBV7-2 to TRBJ1-6, with 8 bases lining up with TRBD1. CDR1 is SGHTA and CDR2 is FQGNSA in the germline V gene. The CDR3 has 15 residues. With V trimmed by 5 bases and J by 10 bases, 10 bases remained unmatched. The CDR3 region has the DNA TGTGCCAGCAGCCCCGACAGGGGCCGGAACTCACCCCTCCACTTT. This gives the protein CASSPDRGRNSPLHF.

The rearrangement uses TRBV11-2 and TRBJ2-3, with D unresolved. Germline V gene sequence: CDR1 SGHAT, CDR2 FQNNGV. Trimming cost V 1 base and J 0 bases, with 5 bases left between them. The CDR3 length is 14 residues. CDR3 residues: CASSLAVSTDTQYF. In DNA, the CDR3 is TGTGCCAGCAGCTTAGCAGTCAGCACAGATACGCAGTATTTT. The full variable domain, completed using reference TRBV11-2 and TRBJ2-3, is EAGVAQSPRYKIIEKRQSVAFWCNPISGHATLYWYQQILGQGPKLLIQFQNNGVVDDSQLPKDRFSAERLKGVDSTLKIQPAKLEDSAVYLCASSLAVSTDTQYFGPGTRLTVL.

The chain combines TRBV7-9 with TRBJ1-2; 8 bases match TRBD1. The CDR3 is made up of 13 amino acids. The junction had 5 bases not matched to a gene; V was cut back by 5 bases and J by 6 bases. The germline CDR1 and CDR2 sequences are SEHNR and FQNEAQ (reference sequence). The CDR3 is CASSRDRIHGYTF. The DNA of the CDR3 is TGTGCCAGCAGCCGGGACAGGATTCATGGCTACACCTTC.

The chain employs TRBV7-2 and TRBJ1-1, with D hard to call. Germline CDR1 and CDR2: SGHTA and FQGNSA. Trimming pared 4 bases from V and 1 base from J, leaving 7 bases between. The CDR3 totals 13 residues. CDR3 sequence (DNA): TGTGCCAGCAGCTGGGGAGGGAACACTGAAGCTTTCTTT. It yields the protein CASSWGGNTEAFF.

The chain couples TRBV5-1 to TRBJ1-1, with 7 bases fitting TRBD1. With V trimmed by 5 bases and J by 5 bases, 9 bases remained unmatched. CDR3 length: 14 amino acids. Germline CDR1 and CDR2: SGHRS and YFSETQ. CDR3 bases: TGCGCCAGCAGGCTGGAGGGGGCGAGGACTGAAGCTTTCTTT. Its translation is CASRLEGARTEAFF.

This clone was observed a few times. This rearrangement joins TRBV18 to TRBJ1-1; D is uncertain. Germline V CDR1 and CDR2: KGHSH, LQKENI. Trimming stripped 4 bases from V and 3 bases from J, with 9 bases between. There are 13 residues in the CDR3. The CDR3 loop is CASSRNRDTEAFF. CDR3 DNA sequence: TGTGCCAGCTCACGAAACCGGGACACTGAAGCTTTCTTT.

CDR3 DNA: TGTGCCACCGGACAGAACACCGGGGAGCTGTTTTTT. Translation: CATGQNTGELFF. The rearrangement uses TRBV24-1 and TRBJ2-2; TRBD1 is a possible D gene (5 bases). Trimming cost V 9 bases and J 1 base, with 5 bases left between them. The CDR3 totals 12 residues. Germline V gene lookup returns CDR1 KGHDR and CDR2 SFDVKD.

Comment on this clone: One end of the junction does not line up with germline, which may come from a read error. V gene TRBV2 combines with J gene TRBJ2-1, with 12 bases that match TRBD2. The CDR3 is 15 residues long. Germline CDR1 is SNHLY and CDR2 is FYNNEI. CDR3 DNA sequence: TGTGCCAGCAGAAAGACTAGCGGGAGTTACAGTGAGCAGTTCTTC. Protein: CASRKTSGSYSEQFF. The full variable domain, completed using reference TRBV2 and TRBJ2-1, is EPEVTQTPSHQVTQMGQEVILRCVPISNHLYFYWYRQILGQKVEFLVSFYNNEISEKSEIFDDQFSVERPDGSNFTLKIRSTKLEDSAMYFCASRKTSGSYSEQFFGPGTRLTVL.

The rearrangement joins TRBV4-3 to TRBJ1-3, with no clear D. CDR3 length equals 15 residues. Trimming stripped 1 base from V and 3 bases from J, with 10 bases between. Germline V gene lookup returns CDR1 LGHNA and CDR2 YSLEER. DNA for the CDR3: TGCGCCAGCAGCCAAGGGTTCACTGATGGAAACACCATATATTTT. Encoded protein: CASSQGFTDGNTIYF.